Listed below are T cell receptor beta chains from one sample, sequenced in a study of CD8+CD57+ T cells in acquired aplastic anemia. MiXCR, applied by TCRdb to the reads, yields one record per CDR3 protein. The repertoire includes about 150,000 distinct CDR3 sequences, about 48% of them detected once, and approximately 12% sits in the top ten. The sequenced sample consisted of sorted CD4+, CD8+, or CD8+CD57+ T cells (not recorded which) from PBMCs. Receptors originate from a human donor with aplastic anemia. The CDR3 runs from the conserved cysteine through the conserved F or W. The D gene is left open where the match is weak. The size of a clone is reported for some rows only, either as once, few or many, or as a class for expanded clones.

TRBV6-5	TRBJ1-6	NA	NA	TGTGCCAGCAGTTCGGCGGCAGGGCAATCACCCCTCCACTTT	CASSSAAGQSPLHF
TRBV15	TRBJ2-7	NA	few	TGTGCCACCAGCAGGGGTAGGGGTAATAACGACGAGCAGTACTTC	CATSRGRGNNDEQYF
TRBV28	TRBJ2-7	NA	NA	TGTGCCGGGCAGGGGACACCTACCTACGAGCAGTACTTC	CAGQGTPTYEQYF
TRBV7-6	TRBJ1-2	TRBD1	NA	TGTGCCGGCAGCTTAGGAATGGGACAGGGGCATGGCTACACCTTC	CAGSLGMGQGHGYTF
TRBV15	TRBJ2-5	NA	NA	TGTGCCACCAGCAGGGACACTACCTCGGAGACCCAGTACTTC	CATSRDTTSETQYF
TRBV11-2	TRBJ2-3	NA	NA	TGTGCCAGCAGCCCGGACGGGCAGAGCACAGATACGCAGTATTTT	CASSPDGQSTDTQYF
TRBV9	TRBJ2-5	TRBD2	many	TGTGCCAGCAGCCCCGCCGGAAGGAGGGAGGGAAAGACCCAGTACTTC	CASSPAGRREGKTQYF
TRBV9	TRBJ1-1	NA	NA	TGTGCCAGCAGCGTAGACAATCGGATGAACACTGAAGCTTTCTTT	CASSVDNRMNTEAFF
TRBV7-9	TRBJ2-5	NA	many	TGTGCCAGCAGCTTAGAACAGGGTGTCGGAGAGACCCAGTACTTC	CASSLEQGVGETQYF
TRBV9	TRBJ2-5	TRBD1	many	TGTGCCAGCAGCCCGGAGGGACAGGCGGGGCAAGAGACCCAGTACTTC	CASSPEGQAGQETQYF
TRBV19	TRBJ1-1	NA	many	TGTGCCAGTAGTATGGGATACACTGAAGCTTTCTTT	CASSMGYTEAFF
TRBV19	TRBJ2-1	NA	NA	TGTGCCAGTAAAACGGGGGTAGCGGATGAGCAGTTCTTC	CASKTGVADEQFF
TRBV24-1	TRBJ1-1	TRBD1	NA	TGTGCCACCAGTACCAATCGACAGGGTAGTTTTGATTTCTTT	CATSTNRQGSFDFF
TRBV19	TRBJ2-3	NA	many	TGTGCCACCCGAGAGGATACGCAGTATTTT	CATREDTQYF
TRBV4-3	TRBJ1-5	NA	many	TGCGCCAGCAGCCAAGATACGGGGGCTAGGCAGCCCCAGCATTTT	CASSQDTGARQPQHF
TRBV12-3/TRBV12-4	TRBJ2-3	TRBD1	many	TGTGCCAGCAGTTTAATCGGACAGGGGGCTACAGATACGCAGTATTTT	CASSLIGQGATDTQYF
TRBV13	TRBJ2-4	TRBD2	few	TGTGCCAGCAGCTCCGGACTAGCGGGGGGGCGAGCCAAAAACATTCAGTACTTC	CASSSGLAGGRAKNIQYF
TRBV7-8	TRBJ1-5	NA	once	TGTGCCAGCAGCTTACAGCCCCAGCATTTT	CASSLQPQHF
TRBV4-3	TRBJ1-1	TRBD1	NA	TGCGCCAGCAGCCAAGAATTCGGGACAGGTTGGAGAAACACTGAAGCTTTCTTT	CASSQEFGTGWRNTEAFF
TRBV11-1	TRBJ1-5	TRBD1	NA	TGTGCCAGCAGCCCCGAGGGGGACAGGGGCCTTCCAGGCCAGCCCCAGCATTTT	CASSPEGDRGLPGQPQHF
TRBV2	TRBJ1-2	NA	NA	TGTGCCAGCAGGCTACAGGATGCCGGGGGCTACACCTTC	CASRLQDAGGYTF